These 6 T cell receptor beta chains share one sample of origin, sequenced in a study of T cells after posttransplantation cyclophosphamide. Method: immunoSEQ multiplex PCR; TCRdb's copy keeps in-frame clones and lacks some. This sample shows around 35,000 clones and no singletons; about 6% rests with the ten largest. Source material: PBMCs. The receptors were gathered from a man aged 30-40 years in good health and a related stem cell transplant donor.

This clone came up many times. The CDR3 loop reads CASSSRTQSEQYF. The CDR3 nucleotides are TGTGCCAGCAGTTCTCGGACTCAATCGGAGCAGTACTTC. The chain is built from TRBV28 and TRBJ2-7, with a tentative D call TRBD2 (5 bases). The length of the CDR3 is 13 residues. Germline CDR1 and CDR2: MDHEN and SYDVKM. V was cut by 4 bases and J by 7 bases, with 14 bases left in between.

CDR3 DNA sequence: TGTGCCAGCAGCTTGACCTCAGGGGGCAGCAATCAGCCCCAGCATTTT. Encoded protein: CASSLTSGGSNQPQHF. V and J are TRBV28 and TRBJ1-5; 8 bases fit TRBD1. The CDR3 covers 16 residues. In germline, CDR1 is MDHEN, CDR2 SYDVKM. V trimming: 6 bases; J trimming: 1 base; junction bases outside the gene matches: 8.

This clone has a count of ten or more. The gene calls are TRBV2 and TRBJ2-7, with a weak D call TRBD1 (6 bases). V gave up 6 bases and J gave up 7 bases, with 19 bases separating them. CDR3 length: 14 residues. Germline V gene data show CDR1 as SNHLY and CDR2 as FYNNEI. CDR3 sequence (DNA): TGTGCCAGCAGCTTACAGGGATTACTAAGGGAGCAGTACTTC. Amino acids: CASSLQGLLREQYF. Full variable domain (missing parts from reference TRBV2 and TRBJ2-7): EPEVTQTPSHQVTQMGQEVILRCVPISNHLYFYWYRQILGQKVEFLVSFYNNEISEKSEIFDDQFSVERPDGSNFTLKIRSTKLEDSAMYFCASSLQGLLREQYFGPGTRLTVT.

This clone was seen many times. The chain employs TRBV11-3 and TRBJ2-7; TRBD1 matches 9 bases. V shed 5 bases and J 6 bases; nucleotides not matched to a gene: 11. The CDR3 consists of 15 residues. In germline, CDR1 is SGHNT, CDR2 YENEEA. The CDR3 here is CASSKTGGSAVEQYF. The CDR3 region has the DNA TGTGCCAGCAGCAAAACAGGGGGCTCGGCGGTCGAGCAGTACTTC.

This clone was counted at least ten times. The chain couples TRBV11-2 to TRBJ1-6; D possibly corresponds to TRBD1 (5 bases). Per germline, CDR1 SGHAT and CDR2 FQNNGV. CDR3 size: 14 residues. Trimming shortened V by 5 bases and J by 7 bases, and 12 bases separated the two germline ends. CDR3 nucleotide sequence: TGTGCCAGCAGCGAAGCAGGGTTAAATTCACCCCTCCACTTT. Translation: CASSEAGLNSPLHF.

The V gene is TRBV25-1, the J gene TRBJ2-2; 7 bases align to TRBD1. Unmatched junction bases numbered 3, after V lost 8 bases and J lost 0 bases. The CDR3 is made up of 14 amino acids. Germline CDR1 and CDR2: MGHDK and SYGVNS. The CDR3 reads CASAGTANTGELFF. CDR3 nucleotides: TGTGCCAGCGCCGGGACAGCGAACACCGGGGAGCTGTTTTTT.